This TCR beta chain was profiled in a study of blood T cell repertoires in COVID-19. Background on the study: Whether acute or convalescent, the COVID-19 samples came from the United States, Italy and Spain. PBMCs, B-cell-depleted T cells, or T cells were the source of the cDNA or gDNA that made up the material.

Methods used by the authors: Amplification of reference gene primers provided the estimated nucleated cell counts. Assay used: immunoSEQ multiplex PCR; TCRdb lists only in-frame clones, some missing. That table furnishes V, J and clone size, whereas the DNA furnished D and trimming. The table records roughly 90,000 clones, roughly nine tenths of them present only once. Sequenced input: peripheral blood. The TCR was taken from a man aged 45-60 years with acute or convalescent COVID-19.

In DNA form, the CDR3 reads TGTGCCAGCAGCTTGACAGGGGTCACAGATACGCAGTATTTT. This gives the protein CASSLTGVTDTQYF. V gene TRBV5-4 combines with J gene TRBJ2-3; 7 nucleotides match TRBD1. The CDR3 spans 14 residues. CDR1 is SGHNT, CDR2 YYREEE, per germline (reference sequence). Losses at the gene ends were 1 base for V and 2 bases for J; bases not matched to a gene: 1.